What follows are 17 T cell receptor beta chains derived from one specimen sequenced in a study of cytomegalovirus exposure and HLA in healthy donors. PCR amplification relied on 60 Vbeta primers (plus 13 Jbeta primers). TCRdb's copy holds only in-frame clones and misses some; the assay was immunoSEQ multiplex PCR. The sample yields 90,000 to 130,000 clones, 80% to 85% seen once. Material for sequencing was PBMCs. The receptors were gathered from a man between 25 and 39 years old in good health and CMV-seropositive.

The rearrangement joins TRBV9 to TRBJ1-1; TRBD1 aligns across 9 bases. Germline V CDR1 and CDR2: SGDLS, YYNGEE. The CDR3 length is 15 residues. V shed 3 bases and J 6 bases; nucleotides not matched to a gene: 9. CDR3 in amino acids: CASSGPERQGAEAFF. CDR3 DNA: TGTGCCAGCAGCGGACCCGAGAGACAGGGGGCTGAAGCTTTCTTT.

With regard to this clone: One junction end does not reproduce the germline sequence, and a read error may be involved. The rearrangement links TRBV7-9 to TRBJ1-2; 7 nucleotides match TRBD1. In germline, CDR1 is SEHNR, CDR2 FQNEAQ (reference sequence). This CDR3 contains 15 residues. CDR3 in DNA: TGTTCCAGCAGCTCCGACAGGGAACCTAACTATGGCTACACCTTC. Translated: CSSSSDREPNYGYTF.

V and J are TRBV4-2 and TRBJ1-5, with a tentative D call TRBD1 (6 bases). V was cut by 2 bases and J by 6 bases, with 14 bases left in between. From germline, CDR1 is LGHNA and CDR2 YNFKEQ. The CDR3 extends over 15 amino acids. The CDR3 nucleotides are TGTGCCAGCAGCCAAATACAGGGAGTAGGTCAGCCCCAGCATTTT. It translates to CASSQIQGVGQPQHF.

The rearrangement uses TRBV29-1 and TRBJ2-5; maybe TRBD2 (5 bases). Trimming stripped 6 bases from V and 5 bases from J, with 16 bases between. CDR1 and CDR2 (germline): SQVTM, ANQGSEA. This CDR3 comprises 13 residues. CDR3 nucleotides: TGCAGCGTCGCCCTCGGGGTTCGGGAGACCCAGTACTTC. This gives the protein CSVALGVRETQYF.

This clone was found a few times. The chain links TRBV28 to TRBJ1-2; TRBD1 matches 7 bases. Trimming cost V 6 bases and J 5 bases; bases outside gene matches: 12. The length of the CDR3 is 15 residues. Looked up from germline, CDR1 is MDHEN and CDR2 is SYDVKM. In nucleotides, the CDR3 is TGTGCCAGCAGGTCCACGGGGACAGAATTATATGGCTACACCTTC. Protein: CASRSTGTELYGYTF.

This clone has just one count. This chain joins TRBV25-1 and TRBJ2-1; 11 bases are a match to TRBD2. Germline values: CDR1 MGHDK, CDR2 SYGVNS. J lost 7 bases, V lost 4 bases, and 6 bases had no gene match. There are 15 residues in the CDR3. CDR3 amino acids: CASSVGTSGANEQFF. The DNA of the CDR3 is TGTGCCAGCAGTGTCGGGACTAGCGGCGCAAATGAGCAGTTCTTC.

The V call is TRBV28, the J call TRBJ2-1, with 11 bases aligning to TRBD2. Per the germline V gene, CDR1 is MDHEN and CDR2 is SYDVKM. The V and J ends lost 6 bases and 7 bases, in that order; junction bases with no gene match: 23. The CDR3 totals 20 residues. The CDR3 bases are TGTGCCAGCAGCCATCGACAGGTTTTGGCGGCTAGCGGGAGGACGAATGAGCAGTTCTTC. Translating gives CASSHRQVLAASGRTNEQFF.

The chain employs TRBV6-1 and TRBJ2-5; 7 bases line up with TRBD2. The J call may be in error: the DNA end matches TRBJ2-7 better. CDR1 MNHNS and CDR2 SASEGT come from the germline V gene. CDR3 length: 15 amino acids. The CDR3 sequence is CASSEEGGGAYEQYF. Here the CDR3 DNA reads TGTGCCAGCAGTGAAGAAGGTGGGGGGGCCTACGAGCAGTACTTC.

The chain has TRBV5-1 and TRBJ1-2; TRBD1 aligns across 10 bases. CDR3 size: 17 residues. Looked up from germline, CDR1 is SGHRS and CDR2 is YFSETQ. V lost 2 bases and J lost 4; bases outside the gene matches: 11. CDR3 sequence reads: CASSFPGTGVTGYGYTF. For the CDR3, the DNA is TGCGCCAGCAGCTTTCCCGGGACAGGGGTCACGGGCTATGGCTACACCTTC.

The chain employs TRBV7-9 and TRBJ2-2, with a tentative D call TRBD2 (5 bases). V was cut by 1 base and J by 6 bases, with 9 bases left in between. Germline CDR1 reads SEHNR; CDR2 reads FQNEAQ (reference sequence). The length of the CDR3 is 14 residues. Here the CDR3 DNA reads TGTGCCAGCAGCTTAGTGGAACTAGCCGGGGAGCTGTTTTTT. Protein product: CASSLVELAGELFF.

The rearrangement links TRBV6-5 to TRBJ1-1, with a possible D match to TRBD1 (6 bases). The CDR3 runs to 14 residues. V was trimmed by 2 bases and J by 1 base, leaving 8 bases between them. Germline loops: CDR1 MNHEY, CDR2 SVGAGI. The CDR3 nucleotides are TGTGCCAGCAGTTACCAGACAGGGAACACTGAAGCTTTCTTT. Amino acid sequence: CASSYQTGNTEAFF.

This sequence joins TRBV29-1 and TRBJ2-1; 7 bases are a match to TRBD1. CDR1 and CDR2 (germline): SQVTM, ANQGSEA. There are 12 residues in the CDR3. J lost 9 bases, V lost 6 bases, and 8 bases had no gene match. The CDR3 DNA follows: TGCAGCGTGCATACTACAGGGGTTGAGCAGTTCTTC. This gives the protein CSVHTTGVEQFF.

This chain connects TRBV5-1 to TRBJ1-2; D uncertain. Trimming shortened V by 8 bases and J by 4 bases, and 12 bases separated the two germline ends. The CDR3 totals 12 residues. CDR1 and CDR2 from the germline V gene are SGHRS and YFSETQ. The CDR3: CASGEDFYGYTF. CDR3 DNA: TGCGCCAGTGGGGAGGATTTCTATGGCTACACCTTC.

This clone showed up just once. The chain recombines TRBV5-6 with TRBJ2-2; D perhaps matches TRBD1 (6 bases). Germline V CDR1 and CDR2: SGHDT, YYEEEE. The ends were cut back, 2 bases at V and 1 base at J, with 12 bases in the middle. The CDR3 is made up of 16 amino acids. The CDR3 spells CASSFRQGGNTGELFF. The CDR3, as DNA: TGTGCCAGCAGCTTTCGGCAAGGGGGGAACACCGGGGAGCTGTTTTTT.

This chain joins TRBV27 and TRBJ2-1, with 8 bases identical to TRBD2. The CDR3 contains 14 residues. Germline V gives CDR1 MNHEY, CDR2 SMNVEV (reference sequence). V lost 6 bases and J lost 8; bases outside the gene matches: 9. CDR3 region: CASSPGLENDEQFF. Written as DNA, the CDR3 is TGTGCCAGCAGCCCGGGACTAGAGAACGATGAGCAGTTCTTC.

The chain joins TRBV6-1 to TRBJ2-1; 8 bases are a match to TRBD1. Per the germline V gene, CDR1 is MNHNS and CDR2 is SASEGT. V shed 4 bases and J 7 bases; nucleotides not matched to a gene: 12. There are 16 residues in the CDR3. CDR3 sequence (DNA): TGTGCCAGCAGTGGGCCGCTCAGGGGGCGTCAGAATGAGCAGTTCTTC. This codes for CASSGPLRGRQNEQFF.

The rearrangement uses TRBV6-6 and TRBJ1-1, with a possible D match to TRBD1 (5 bases). This CDR3 has 15 amino acids. CDR1 and CDR2 (germline): MNHNY, SVGAGI (reference sequence). V lost 3 bases to trimming and J lost 0 bases, with 11 bases between them. DNA for the CDR3: TGTGCCAGCAGTTATGATCTGACAGTGAACACTGAAGCTTTCTTT. Protein: CASSYDLTVNTEAFF.